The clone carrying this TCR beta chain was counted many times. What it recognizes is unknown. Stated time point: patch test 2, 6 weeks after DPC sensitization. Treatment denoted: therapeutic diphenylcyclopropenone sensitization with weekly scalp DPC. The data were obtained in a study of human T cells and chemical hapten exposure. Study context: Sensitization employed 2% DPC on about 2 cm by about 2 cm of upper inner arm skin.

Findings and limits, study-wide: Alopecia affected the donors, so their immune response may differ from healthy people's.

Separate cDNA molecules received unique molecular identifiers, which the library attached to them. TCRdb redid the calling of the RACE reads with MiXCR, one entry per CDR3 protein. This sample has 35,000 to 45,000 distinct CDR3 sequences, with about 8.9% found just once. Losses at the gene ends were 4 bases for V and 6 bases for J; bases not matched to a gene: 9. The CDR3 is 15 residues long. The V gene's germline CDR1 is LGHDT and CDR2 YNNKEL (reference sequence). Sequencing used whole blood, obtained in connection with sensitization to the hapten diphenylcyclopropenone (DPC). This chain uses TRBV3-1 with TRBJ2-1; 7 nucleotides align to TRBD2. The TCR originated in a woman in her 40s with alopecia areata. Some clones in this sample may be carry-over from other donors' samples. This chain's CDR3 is CASSPIQAGSNEQFF. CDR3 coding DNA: TGTGCCAGCAGCCCAATACAAGCGGGGTCCAATGAGCAGTTCTTC.